This T cell receptor beta chain was identified in a study of blood T cell repertoires in COVID-19. Study overall: From the United States, Italy and Spain came samples of acute and convalescent COVID-19.

The CDR3 contains 19 residues. The germline CDR1 and CDR2 sequences are SGHTA and FQGNSA. V gave up 5 bases and J gave up 8 bases, with 31 bases separating them. Study processing details: The assay estimated nucleated cells by amplifying reference gene primers. Libraries were prepared by immunoSEQ multiplex PCR; TCRdb keeps only in-frame clonotypes and omits some of them. V and J calls and clone size are copied from that table; D and trimming were computed from the DNA. The sample lists some 290,000 clones; 70% to 90% were seen once. J is TRBJ2-1 and V is TRBV7-2; D perhaps matches TRBD2 (6 bases). The sequenced material came from peripheral blood. The receptor comes from a man aged 18 to 30 with active or convalescent COVID-19. This CDR3 is CASSTRASWGAGLWDEQFF. The CDR3, as DNA: TGTGCCAGCAGCACCCGCGCCTCCTGGGGCGCGGGGCTCTGGGATGAGCAGTTCTTC.